This TCR beta chain was recorded in a study of blood T cell repertoires in COVID-19. Study details: The origin of the acute and convalescent COVID-19 samples was the United States, Italy and Spain.

This CDR3 region has 13 residues. Trimming stripped 10 bases from V and 7 bases from J, with 20 bases between. Germline V gene data show CDR1 as MDHEN and CDR2 as SYDVKM. Repertoires were generated with immunoSEQ multiplex PCR, while TCRdb's copy carries only in-frame clones and drops some. The table records under 200,000 clones, 79% of them present only once. This TCR came from a woman aged 55-69 years with COVID-19, enrolled during active disease. Material: peripheral blood. The V call is TRBV28, the J call TRBJ2-7; a weak D match, TRBD1 (5 bases). The CDR3 bases are TGTGCCAACACCGCCTATGGGGCCGGGGAGCAGTACGTC. This gives the protein CANTAYGAGEQYV.